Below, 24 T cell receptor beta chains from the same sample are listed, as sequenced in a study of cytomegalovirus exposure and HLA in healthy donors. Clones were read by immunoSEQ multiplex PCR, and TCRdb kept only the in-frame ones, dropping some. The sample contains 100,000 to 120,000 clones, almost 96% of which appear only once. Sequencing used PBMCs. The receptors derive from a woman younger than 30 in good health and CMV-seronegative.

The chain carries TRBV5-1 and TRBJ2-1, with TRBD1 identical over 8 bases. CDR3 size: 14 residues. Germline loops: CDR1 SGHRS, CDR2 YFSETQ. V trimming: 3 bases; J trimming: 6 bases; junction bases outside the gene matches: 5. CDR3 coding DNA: TGCGCCAGCAGCTACAGGGGGAGCGGCAATGAGCAGTTCTTC. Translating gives CASSYRGSGNEQFF.

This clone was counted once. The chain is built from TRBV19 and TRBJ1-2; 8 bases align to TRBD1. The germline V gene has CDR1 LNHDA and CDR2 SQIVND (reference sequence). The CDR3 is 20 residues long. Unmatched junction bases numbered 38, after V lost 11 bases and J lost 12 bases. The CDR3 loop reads CAPSAVGTSSPGGRNCGDTF. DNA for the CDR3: TGTGCCCCCTCCGCCGTCGGTACCTCCTCGCCAGGGGGCCGAAATTGCGGTGACACCTTC.

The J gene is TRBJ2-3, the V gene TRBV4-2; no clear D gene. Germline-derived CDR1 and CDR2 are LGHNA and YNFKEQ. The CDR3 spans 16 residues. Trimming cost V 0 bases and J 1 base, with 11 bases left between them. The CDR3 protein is CASSQEGPPRTDTQYF. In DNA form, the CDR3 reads TGTGCCAGCAGCCAAGAGGGCCCCCCCCGCACAGATACGCAGTATTTT.

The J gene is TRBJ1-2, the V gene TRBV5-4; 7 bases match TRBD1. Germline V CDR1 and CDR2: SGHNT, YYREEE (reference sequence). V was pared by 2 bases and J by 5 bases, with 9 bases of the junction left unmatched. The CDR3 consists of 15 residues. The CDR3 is CASSFRDSAHYGYTF. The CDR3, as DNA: TGTGCCAGCAGCTTCCGGGACAGCGCCCATTATGGCTACACCTTC.

The CDR3 loop is CASSLVHGGYNEQFF. The CDR3 nucleotides read TGCGCCAGCAGCTTGGTTCACGGGGGGTACAATGAGCAGTTCTTC. The V and J genes are TRBV5-1 and TRBJ2-1; 7 bases agree with TRBD2. V lost 0 bases and J lost 4; bases outside the gene matches: 4. Germline values: CDR1 SGHRS, CDR2 YFSETQ. The CDR3 extends over 15 amino acids.

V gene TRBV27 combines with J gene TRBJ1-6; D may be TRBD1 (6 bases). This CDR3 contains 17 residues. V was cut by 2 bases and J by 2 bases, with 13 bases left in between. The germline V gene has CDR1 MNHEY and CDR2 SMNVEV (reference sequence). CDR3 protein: CASSLRPGDTYNSPLHF. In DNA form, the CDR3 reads TGTGCCAGCAGTTTACGGCCAGGGGACACCTATAATTCACCCCTCCACTTT.

CDR3 DNA: TGCGCCAGCAGCTTGGGACAGACAGGCCTAAACACCATATATTTT. Translating it yields CASSLGQTGLNTIYF. The V call is TRBV5-1, the J call TRBJ1-3, with D tentatively TRBD1 (6 bases). The CDR3 spans 15 residues. V lost 0 bases and J lost 6, with 13 bases in between. CDR1 SGHRS and CDR2 YFSETQ come from the germline V gene.

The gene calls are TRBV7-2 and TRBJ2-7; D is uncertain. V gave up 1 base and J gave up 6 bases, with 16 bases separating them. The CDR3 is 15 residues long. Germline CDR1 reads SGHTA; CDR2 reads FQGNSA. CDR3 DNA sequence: TGTGCCAGCAGCTTAGGGTTAGCCCCTTTGGGCGAGCAGTACTTC. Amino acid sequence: CASSLGLAPLGEQYF.

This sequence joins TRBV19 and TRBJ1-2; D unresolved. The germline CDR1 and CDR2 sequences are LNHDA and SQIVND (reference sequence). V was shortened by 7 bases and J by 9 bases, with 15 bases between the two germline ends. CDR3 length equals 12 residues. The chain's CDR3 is CASNGGKRSYTF. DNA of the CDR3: TGTGCCAGTAACGGAGGGAAAAGAAGCTACACCTTC.

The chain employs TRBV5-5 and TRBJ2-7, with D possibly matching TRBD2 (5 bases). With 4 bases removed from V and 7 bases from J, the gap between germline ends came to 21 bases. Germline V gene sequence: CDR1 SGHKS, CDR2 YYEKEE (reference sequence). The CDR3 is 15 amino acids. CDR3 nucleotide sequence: TGTGCCAGCAGCGCACAGACAAGGACTCTAGGGGAGCAGTACTTC. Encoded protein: CASSAQTRTLGEQYF.

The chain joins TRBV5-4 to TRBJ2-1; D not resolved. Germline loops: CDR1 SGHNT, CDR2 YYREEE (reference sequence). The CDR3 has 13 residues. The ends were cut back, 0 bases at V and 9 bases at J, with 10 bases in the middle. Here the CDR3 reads CASSLAHSGEQFF. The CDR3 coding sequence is TGTGCCAGCAGCTTGGCGCACTCGGGTGAGCAGTTCTTC.

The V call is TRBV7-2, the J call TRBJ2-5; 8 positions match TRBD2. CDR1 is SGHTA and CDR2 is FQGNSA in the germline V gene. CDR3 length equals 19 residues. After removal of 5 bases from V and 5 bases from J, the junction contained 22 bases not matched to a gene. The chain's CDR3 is CASSRGGATSGTPRETQYF. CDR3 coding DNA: TGTGCCAGCAGCCGGGGGGGGGCGACAAGCGGGACCCCCCGGGAGACCCAGTACTTC.

CDR3 amino acids: CASSQLTQGREAFF. The CDR3 DNA follows: TGCGCCAGCAGCCAACTAACACAGGGACGGGAAGCTTTCTTT. The chain has TRBV4-3 and TRBJ1-1, with TRBD1 as a possible D gene (6 bases). Germline assignment: CDR1 LGHNA and CDR2 YSLEER. This CDR3 region has 14 residues. Trimming left V 2 bases short and J 8 bases short, with 15 bases between.

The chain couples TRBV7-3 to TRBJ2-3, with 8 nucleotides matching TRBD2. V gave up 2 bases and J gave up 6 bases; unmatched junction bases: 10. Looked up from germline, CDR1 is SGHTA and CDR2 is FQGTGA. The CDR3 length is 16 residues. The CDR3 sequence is CASSLGRGGQSDTQYF. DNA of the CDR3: TGTGCCAGCAGCTTAGGACGGGGGGGGCAGTCGGATACGCAGTATTTT. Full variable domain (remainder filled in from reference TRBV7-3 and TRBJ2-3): GAGVSQTPSNKVTEKGKYVELRCDPISGHTALYWYRQSLGQGPEFLIYFQGTGAADDSGLPNDRFFAVRPEGSVSTLKIQRTERGDSAVYLCASSLGRGGQSDTQYFGPGTRLTVL.

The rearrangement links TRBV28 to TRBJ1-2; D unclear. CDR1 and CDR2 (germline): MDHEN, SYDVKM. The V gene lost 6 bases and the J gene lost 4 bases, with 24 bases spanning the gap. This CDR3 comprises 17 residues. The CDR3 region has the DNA TGTGCCAGCAGGATGGCCTCCCGGCAGGAAAGATTCTATGGCTACACCTTC. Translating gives CASRMASRQERFYGYTF.

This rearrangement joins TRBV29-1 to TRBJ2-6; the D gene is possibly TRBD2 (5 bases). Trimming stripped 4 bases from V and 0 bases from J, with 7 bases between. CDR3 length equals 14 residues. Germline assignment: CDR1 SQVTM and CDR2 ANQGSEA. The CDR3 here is CSVGELSGANVLTF. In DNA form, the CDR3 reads TGCAGCGTTGGGGAGCTCTCTGGGGCCAACGTCCTGACTTTC.

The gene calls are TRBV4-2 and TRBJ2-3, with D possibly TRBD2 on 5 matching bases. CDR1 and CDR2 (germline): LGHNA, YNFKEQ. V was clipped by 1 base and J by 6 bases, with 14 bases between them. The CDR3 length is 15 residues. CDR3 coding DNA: TGTGCCAGCAGCCAAGGGGAGACTACAGTGGATACGCAGTATTTT. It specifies CASSQGETTVDTQYF.

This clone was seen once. The CDR3 is CASSVGQSFSGNTIYF. The CDR3 bases are TGTGCCAGCAGCGTCGGACAGTCTTTCTCTGGAAACACCATATATTTT. This rearrangement joins TRBV9 to TRBJ1-3, with D possibly being TRBD1 (6 bases). Trimming left V 2 bases short and J 0 bases short, with 12 bases between. This CDR3 region has 16 residues. Germline values: CDR1 SGDLS, CDR2 YYNGEE.

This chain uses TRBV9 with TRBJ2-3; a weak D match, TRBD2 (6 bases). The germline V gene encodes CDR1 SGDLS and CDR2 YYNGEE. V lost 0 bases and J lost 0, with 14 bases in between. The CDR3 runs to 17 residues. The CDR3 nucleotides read TGTGCCAGCAGCGTAGGGGGTAGCGGACCTAGCACAGATACGCAGTATTTT. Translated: CASSVGGSGPSTDTQYF.

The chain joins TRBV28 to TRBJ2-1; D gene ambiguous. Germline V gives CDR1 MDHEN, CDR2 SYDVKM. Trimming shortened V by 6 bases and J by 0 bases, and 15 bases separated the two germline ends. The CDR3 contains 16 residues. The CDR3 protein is CASSALAVYSYNEQFF. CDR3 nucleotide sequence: TGTGCCAGCAGCGCCCTGGCCGTTTACTCCTACAATGAGCAGTTCTTC.

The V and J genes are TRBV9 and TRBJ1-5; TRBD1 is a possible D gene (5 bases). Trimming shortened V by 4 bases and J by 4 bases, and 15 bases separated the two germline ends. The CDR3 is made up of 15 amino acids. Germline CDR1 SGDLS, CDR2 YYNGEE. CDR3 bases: TGTGCCAGCAGCCCTCAGGCAGGGTGGAATCAGCCCCAGCATTTT. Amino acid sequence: CASSPQAGWNQPQHF. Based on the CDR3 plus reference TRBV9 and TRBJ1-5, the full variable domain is DSGVTQTPKHLITATGQRVTLRCSPRSGDLSVYWYQQSLDQGLQFLIQYYNGEERAKGNILERFSAQQFPDLHSELNLSSLELGDSALYFCASSPQAGWNQPQHFGDGTRLSIL.

For the CDR3, the DNA is TGTGCCAGCAGCTTAGCGTACGGGGACAGGGGGTATGGTAGTGAAGCTTTCTTT. The encoded protein is CASSLAYGDRGYGSEAFF. This rearrangement joins TRBV7-6 to TRBJ1-1, with 11 bases that match TRBD1. V gave up 0 bases and J gave up 7 bases; unmatched junction bases: 13. This CDR3 has 18 amino acids. Germline CDR1 reads SGHVS; CDR2 reads FNYEAQ.

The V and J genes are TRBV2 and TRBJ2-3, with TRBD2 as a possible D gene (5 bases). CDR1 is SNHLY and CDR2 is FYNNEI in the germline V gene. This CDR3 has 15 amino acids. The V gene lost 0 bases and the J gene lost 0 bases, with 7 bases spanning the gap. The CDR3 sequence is CASSEARVSTDTQYF. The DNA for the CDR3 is TGTGCCAGCAGTGAAGCGCGGGTTAGCACAGATACGCAGTATTTT.

The CDR3 coding sequence is TGTGCCAGCAGCTTTTCGAGGGCCAAAAACACTGAAGCTTTCTTT. Translating gives CASSFSRAKNTEAFF. The chain combines TRBV5-6 with TRBJ1-1; unclear D gene. This CDR3 contains 15 residues. Germline assignment: CDR1 SGHDT and CDR2 YYEEEE. V was shortened by 2 bases and J by 2 bases, with 13 bases between the two germline ends.